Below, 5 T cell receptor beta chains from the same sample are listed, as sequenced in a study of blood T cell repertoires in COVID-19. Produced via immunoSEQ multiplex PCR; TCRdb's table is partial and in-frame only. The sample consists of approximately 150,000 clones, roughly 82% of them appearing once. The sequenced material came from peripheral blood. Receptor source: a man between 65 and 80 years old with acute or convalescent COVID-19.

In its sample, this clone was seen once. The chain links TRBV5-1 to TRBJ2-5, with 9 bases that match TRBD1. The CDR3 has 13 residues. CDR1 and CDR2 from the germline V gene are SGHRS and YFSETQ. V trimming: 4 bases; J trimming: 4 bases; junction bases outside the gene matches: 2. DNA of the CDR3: TGCGCCAGCAGCCAGGGACAGGGAGAGACCCAGTACTTC. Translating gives CASSQGQGETQYF. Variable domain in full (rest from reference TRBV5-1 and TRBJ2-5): KAGVTQTPRYLIKTRGQQVTLSCSPISGHRSVSWYQQTPGQGLQFLFEYFSETQRNKGNFPGRFSGRQFSNSRSEMNVSTLELGDSALYLCASSQGQGETQYFGPGTRLLVL.

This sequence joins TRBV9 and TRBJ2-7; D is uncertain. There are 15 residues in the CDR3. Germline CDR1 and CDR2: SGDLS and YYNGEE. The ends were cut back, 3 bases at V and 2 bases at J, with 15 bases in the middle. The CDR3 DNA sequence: TGTGCCAGCAGCGAGGCCCCAGGCCAGGCCTACGAGCAGTACTTC. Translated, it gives CASSEAPGQAYEQYF.

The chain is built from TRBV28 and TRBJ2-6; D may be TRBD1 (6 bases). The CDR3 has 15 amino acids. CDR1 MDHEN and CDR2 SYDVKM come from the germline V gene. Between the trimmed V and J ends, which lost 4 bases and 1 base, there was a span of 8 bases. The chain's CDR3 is CASSSTGSGANVLTF. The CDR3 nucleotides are TGTGCCAGCAGTTCTACAGGGTCTGGGGCCAACGTCCTGACTTTC.

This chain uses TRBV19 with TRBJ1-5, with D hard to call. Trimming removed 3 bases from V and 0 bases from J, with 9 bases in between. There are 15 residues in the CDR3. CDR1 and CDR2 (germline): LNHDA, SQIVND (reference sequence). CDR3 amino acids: CASSIAGISNQPQHF. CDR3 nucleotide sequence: TGTGCCAGTAGTATCGCGGGAATTAGCAATCAGCCCCAGCATTTT.

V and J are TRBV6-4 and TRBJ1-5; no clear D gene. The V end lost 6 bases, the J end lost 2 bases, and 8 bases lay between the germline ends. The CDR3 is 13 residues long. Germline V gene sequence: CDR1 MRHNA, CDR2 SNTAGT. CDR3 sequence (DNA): TGTGCCAGCAGCACAGCTCGCAATCAGCCCCAGCATTTT. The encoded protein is CASSTARNQPQHF.